This passage covers 28 T cell receptor beta chains from one sample sequenced in a study of blood T cell repertoires in COVID-19. The method was immunoSEQ multiplex PCR; TCRdb's version includes in-frame clones alone and lacks a portion of them. This sample has about 240,000 clones, with approximately 85% found just once. Sequenced: peripheral blood. The receptor set was obtained from a man aged 50 to 60 with COVID-19, enrolled during active disease.

CDR3 sequence (DNA): TGTGCCAGCAGTTTGGGGGGGACCGCGAACACCGGGGAGCTGTTTTTT. This codes for CASSLGGTANTGELFF. The rearrangement joins TRBV28 to TRBJ2-2; 7 nucleotides agree with TRBD2. The CDR3 loop spans 16 amino acids. J gave up 0 bases and V 3 bases, and 4 bases lay outside the gene matches. The germline CDR1 and CDR2 sequences are MDHEN and SYDVKM.

This chain joins TRBV11-3 and TRBJ2-3, with TRBD1 as a possible D gene (5 bases). The V end lost 5 bases, the J end lost 3 bases, and 6 bases lay between the germline ends. CDR3 length: 12 residues. Germline V gene sequence: CDR1 SGHNT, CDR2 YENEEA. DNA for the CDR3: TGTGCCAGCAGCCGACAGACAGATACGCAGTATTTT. This encodes CASSRQTDTQYF.

V gene TRBV19 combines with J gene TRBJ2-7, with D perhaps matching TRBD1 (5 bases). Trimming stripped 0 bases from V and 7 bases from J, with 16 bases between. Germline CDR1 and CDR2: LNHDA and SQIVND (reference sequence). The CDR3 contains 15 residues. CDR3 nucleotides: TGTGCCAGTAGTATAGATGGCAGGGCTATGGGTGAGCAGTACTTC. It translates to CASSIDGRAMGEQYF.

The chain links TRBV30 to TRBJ1-5, with 8 bases aligning to TRBD1. The CDR3 spans 15 residues. The ends lost 1 base at V and 4 bases at J; junction bases unmatched: 6. The germline V gene has CDR1 GTSNPN and CDR2 SVGIG (reference sequence). This CDR3 reads CAWSAPDRGNQPQHF. CDR3 nucleotides: TGTGCCTGGAGTGCGCCAGACAGGGGAAATCAGCCCCAGCATTTT.

The rearrangement uses TRBV29-1 and TRBJ2-7; TRBD1 matches 8 bases. Trimming cost V 7 bases and J 5 bases; bases outside gene matches: 10. Germline V gene lookup returns CDR1 SQVTM and CDR2 ANQGSEA. The CDR3 is 13 residues long. This CDR3 is CSARQGLSNEQYF. CDR3 nucleotide sequence: TGCAGCGCCCGACAGGGGTTGTCCAACGAGCAGTACTTC.

The chain carries TRBV24-1 and TRBJ1-5; 7 bases match TRBD1. The V and J ends lost 10 bases and 7 bases, in that order; junction bases with no gene match: 9. Germline lookup yields CDR1 KGHDR and CDR2 SFDVKD. The CDR3 is made up of 13 amino acids. The CDR3 sequence: CATGRGSWQPQHF. The CDR3 DNA is TGTGCCACTGGCAGGGGGTCTTGGCAGCCCCAGCATTTT.

This clone was recorded a few times. This rearrangement joins TRBV18 to TRBJ1-2; the match to TRBD1 covers 8 bases. Trimming took 2 bases from V and 7 from J; bases not matched to a gene: 3. There are 13 residues in the CDR3. Per germline, CDR1 KGHSH and CDR2 LQKENI. CDR3 DNA: TGTGCCAGCTCACCAACAGGGGGTCTTGGCTACACCTTC. This translates into CASSPTGGLGYTF.

V is TRBV24-1 and J is TRBJ2-7; D gene uncertain. The CDR3 runs 11 residues. V was pared by 4 bases and J by 3 bases, with 3 bases between. The germline CDR1 and CDR2 sequences are KGHDR and SFDVKD. The CDR3 nucleotides are TGTGCCACCAGTGACCGCTACGAGCAGTACTTC. This codes for CATSDRYEQYF.

CDR3 DNA: TGTGCCAGCAGCCCACGTGTGGACTCCCAGAACACCGGGGAGCTGTTTTTT. Residues: CASSPRVDSQNTGELFF. The V and J genes are TRBV9 and TRBJ2-2, with D possibly TRBD2 on 5 matching bases. V gave up 4 bases and J gave up 1 base, with 17 bases separating them. Per germline, CDR1 SGDLS and CDR2 YYNGEE. The length of the CDR3 is 17 residues.

Points on this clone: Other DNA sequences in this sample translate to the same CDR3. The rearrangement joins TRBV9 to TRBJ2-1; a weak D match, TRBD1 (6 bases). Trimming took off 3 bases at V and 0 bases at J, with 13 bases between the two ends. The CDR3 contains 16 residues. The germline CDR1 and CDR2 sequences are SGDLS and YYNGEE. CDR3 bases: TGTGCCAGCAGCGCCCGACAGGCTAGCTCCTACAATGAGCAGTTCTTC. It translates to CASSARQASSYNEQFF.

V gene TRBV19 combines with J gene TRBJ1-1; 8 bases are shared with TRBD1. V was clipped by 7 bases and J by 6 bases; unmatched bases: 10. Germline CDR1 LNHDA, CDR2 SQIVND (reference sequence). This CDR3 is built from 14 residues. The CDR3 DNA reads TGTGCCAGTACGACGCGACAGGGGTTTTCTGAAGCTTTCTTT. Protein sequence: CASTTRQGFSEAFF.

This chain uses TRBV7-6 with TRBJ2-3; 11 bases align to TRBD2. Per germline, CDR1 SGHVS and CDR2 FNYEAQ. This CDR3 region has 16 residues. Trimming at V came to 5 bases and at J to 8 bases, leaving 12 bases not matched to a gene. CDR3 protein: CASSPGVAGGPGTQYF. For the CDR3, the DNA is TGTGCCAGCAGCCCCGGAGTAGCGGGGGGGCCAGGTACGCAGTATTTT.

V is TRBV27 and J is TRBJ2-1; 10 bases are a match to TRBD1. The junction had 4 bases not matched to a gene; V was cut back by 4 bases and J by 4 bases. Per the germline V gene, CDR1 is MNHEY and CDR2 is SMNVEV (reference sequence). This CDR3 has 15 amino acids. CDR3 in amino acids: CASSWDRGGYNEQFF. In DNA form, the CDR3 reads TGTGCCAGCAGTTGGGACAGGGGAGGGTACAATGAGCAGTTCTTC.

Here the CDR3 DNA reads TGCGCCAGCAGCCAAGATCTTAGGCTAGCGGGGGGCCCGCAGTTCTTC. Amino acids: CASSQDLRLAGGPQFF. This rearrangement joins TRBV4-1 to TRBJ2-1; TRBD2 matches at 11 bases. The trim removed 0 bases at V and 12 bases at J, leaving 10 bases unmatched. Germline CDR1 reads MGHRA; CDR2 reads YSYEKL. This CDR3 is 16 amino acids long.

The rearrangement uses TRBV21-1 and TRBJ2-7; the table's D call TRBD2 went unverified against the DNA. TRBV21-1 is recorded as a pseudogene. The CDR3 loop spans 17 amino acids. CDR3 region: CASSSPGQGLALHEQYF. The DNA for the CDR3 is TGTGCCAGCAGCTCTCCGGGACAGGGACTAGCGTTACACGAGCAGTACTTC.

The chain combines TRBV12-3 or TRBV12-4 with TRBJ2-7; a weak D match, TRBD1 (5 bases). V lost 4 bases to trimming and J lost 4 bases, with 5 bases between them. There are 11 residues in the CDR3. DNA for the CDR3: TGTGCCAGCAGTTCAGGGTACGAGCAGTACTTC. Its translation is CASSSGYEQYF.

The chain couples TRBV7-9 to TRBJ1-5, with 7 bases lining up with TRBD1. V was pared by 6 bases and J by 5 bases, with 4 bases of the junction left unmatched. CDR1 and CDR2 from the germline V gene are SEHNR and FQNEAQ (reference sequence). The CDR3 has 13 amino acids. The CDR3 nucleotides read TGTGCCAGCAGTTTTGACAGGGATCAGCCCCAGCATTTT. Translated: CASSFDRDQPQHF.

The rearrangement links TRBV7-2 to TRBJ2-3, with 9 bases fitting TRBD2. Germline V CDR1 and CDR2: SGHTA, FQGNSA. Losses at the gene ends were 5 bases for V and 5 bases for J; bases not matched to a gene: 11. The CDR3 contains 16 residues. The CDR3 DNA follows: TGTGCCAGCAGCCATGGTAATAGCGGGGGTGGAGATACGCAGTATTTT. Amino acid sequence: CASSHGNSGGGDTQYF. Using reference TRBV7-2 and TRBJ2-3 for the parts outside the CDR3, the full variable domain is GAGVSQSPSNKVTEKGKDVELRCDPISGHTALYWYRQSLGQGLEFLIYFQGNSAPDKSGLPSDRFSAERTGGSVSTLTIQRTQQEDSAVYLCASSHGNSGGGDTQYFGPGTRLTVL.

The chain couples TRBV5-1 to TRBJ2-2, with D possibly matching TRBD1 (5 bases). The CDR3 is 14 amino acids. V lost 3 bases and J 5 bases, leaving 11 bases between the germline ends. CDR1 is SGHRS, CDR2 YFSETQ, per germline. The DNA for the CDR3 is TGCGCCAGCAGCTGGGTCAGGGAAACCGGGGAGCTGTTTTTT. Translating it yields CASSWVRETGELFF.

This clone showed up just once. The chain carries TRBV28 and TRBJ2-6; the D gene is possibly TRBD2 (6 bases). Germline V CDR1 and CDR2: MDHEN, SYDVKM. The V gene lost 2 bases and the J gene lost 2 bases, with 7 bases spanning the gap. The length of the CDR3 is 15 residues. The CDR3 region is CASSLGGAGANVLTF. For the CDR3, the DNA is TGTGCCAGCAGTTTAGGAGGGGCTGGGGCCAACGTCCTGACTTTC. The full variable domain, in which reference TRBV28 and TRBJ2-6 provide the parts outside the CDR3, is DVKVTQSSRYLVKRTGEKVFLECVQDMDHENMFWYRQDPGLGLRLIYFSYDVKMKEKGDIPEGYSVSREKKERFSLILESASTNQTSMYLCASSLGGAGANVLTFGAGSRLTVL.

This clone was observed a handful of times. The CDR3 sequence: CASSFSRVAETQYF. In DNA, the CDR3 is TGTGCCAGCAGTTTCTCCAGGGTGGCGGAGACCCAGTACTTC. The gene calls are TRBV28 and TRBJ2-5; TRBD1 might be the D (5 bases). This CDR3 has 14 residues. V dropped 3 bases and J dropped 5 bases, with 13 bases sitting between them. The germline CDR1 and CDR2 sequences are MDHEN and SYDVKM.

This chain connects TRBV7-2 to TRBJ2-3, with TRBD2 as a possible D gene (6 bases). V lost 5 bases and J 4 bases, leaving 16 bases between the germline ends. Germline V gene data show CDR1 as SGHTA and CDR2 as FQGNSA. There are 15 residues in the CDR3. CDR3 sequence (DNA): TGTGCCAGCAGCATACTAGCTACGAAGGCAGATACGCAGTATTTT. It translates to CASSILATKADTQYF.

The rearrangement joins TRBV7-2 to TRBJ2-5; 12 nucleotides agree with TRBD1. Germline CDR1 reads SGHTA; CDR2 reads FQGNSA. Trimming cost V 5 bases and J 4 bases; bases outside gene matches: 8. The CDR3 loop spans 16 amino acids. CDR3 loop: CASSNGGQGAGETQYF. As DNA, the CDR3 is TGTGCCAGCAGCAACGGGGGACAGGGGGCGGGAGAGACCCAGTACTTC.

This chain links TRBV12-3 or TRBV12-4 with TRBJ2-1; the D is unclear. The V and J ends lost 1 base and 6 bases respectively, with 7 bases between them. The CDR3 totals 13 residues. The CDR3 here is CASSLGMSNEQFF. The CDR3 coding sequence is TGTGCCAGCAGTTTAGGTATGTCCAATGAGCAGTTCTTC.

This chain joins TRBV2 and TRBJ1-6, with D hard to call. Trimming removed 5 bases from V and 9 bases from J, with 5 bases in between. The germline CDR1 and CDR2 sequences are SNHLY and FYNNEI. This CDR3 has 11 amino acids. The CDR3 nucleotides are TGTGCCAGCAGTCTTTCTTCACCCCTCCACTTT. Translating gives CASSLSSPLHF.

The CDR3 DNA follows: TGTGCCAGCAGCACGACAGGGGACGCGGAGACCCAGTACTTC. It encodes CASSTTGDAETQYF. The V call is TRBV5-4, the J call TRBJ2-5; 8 bases agree with TRBD1. V lost 4 bases to trimming and J lost 5 bases; unmatched junction nucleotides: 7. The CDR3 spans 14 residues. Germline CDR1 SGHNT, CDR2 YYREEE (reference sequence). The variable domain in full, with the rest retrieved from reference TRBV5-4 and TRBJ2-5, is ETGVTQSPTHLIKTRGQQVTLRCSSQSGHNTVSWYQQALGQGPQFIFQYYREEENGRGNFPPRFSGLQFPNYSSELNVNALELDDSALYLCASSTTGDAETQYFGPGTRLLVL.

This chain joins TRBV10-2 and TRBJ2-7, with a weak D call TRBD1 (5 bases). CDR1 and CDR2 from the germline V gene are WSHSY and SAAADI. This CDR3 contains 17 residues. V was trimmed by 0 bases and J by 0 bases, leaving 15 bases between them. The CDR3 protein is CASSESFTGTYSYEQYF. In DNA form, the CDR3 reads TGCGCCAGCAGTGAGTCGTTTACAGGAACTTACTCCTACGAGCAGTACTTC.

The count of this clone is one. This chain connects TRBV5-6 to TRBJ2-7, with a possible D match to TRBD1 (5 bases). There are 13 residues in the CDR3. CDR1 and CDR2 (germline): SGHDT, YYEEEE. Trimming cost V 7 bases and J 4 bases, with 15 bases left between them. CDR3 sequence: CASGLDRGYEQYF. CDR3 coding DNA: TGTGCCAGCGGTCTGGATAGGGGATACGAGCAGTACTTC. The variable domain in full, with the rest retrieved from reference TRBV5-6 and TRBJ2-7, is DAGVTQSPTHLIKTRGQQVTLRCSPKSGHDTVSWYQQALGQGPQFIFQYYEEEERQRGNFPDRFSGHQFPNYSSELNVNALLLGDSALYLCASGLDRGYEQYFGPGTRLTVT.